The rows below give T cell receptor beta chains drawn from one sample of a study of blood T cell repertoires in COVID-19. Only in-frame clones appear in the TCRdb table, and some are missing; sequencing was by immunoSEQ multiplex PCR. The data show just over 150,000 clones, 82% seen once. The sample taken for sequencing was peripheral blood. These receptors came from an elderly woman with acute or convalescent COVID-19. Both conserved end residues are part of each CDR3. D genes are given only for firm matches. Rows give clone size only sometimes, using once, few, many, or a class for an expanded clone.

D	size	V	J	CDR3	DNA
TRBD2	NA	TRBV27	TRBJ2-7	CASSILAGAKYEQYF	TGTGCCAGCAGTATACTAGCGGGAGCCAAGTACGAGCAGTACTTC
TRBD1	NA	TRBV5-1	TRBJ2-2	CASSLGTGNTGELFF	TGCGCCAGCAGCTTGGGGACAGGGAATACCGGGGAGCTGTTTTTT
TRBD1	NA	TRBV30	TRBJ2-7	CAWSLGTGGDEQYF	TGTGCCTGGAGTCTTGGGACAGGGGGTGACGAGCAGTACTTC
TRBD2	NA	TRBV6-1	TRBJ2-1	CASSESGNRNEQFF	TGTGCCAGCAGTGAGAGCGGGAATAGGAATGAGCAGTTCTTC
NA	NA	TRBV24-1	TRBJ2-2	CATSDAPTGQNYNTGELFF	TGTGCCACCAGTGACGCCCCCACAGGACAGAATTATAACACCGGGGAGCTGTTTTTT
NA	NA	TRBV12-5	TRBJ2-7	CASGLPPNRPEPYEQYF	TGTGCTAGTGGTTTGCCCCCGAACAGGCCTGAACCCTACGAGCAGTACTTC
TRBD2	NA	TRBV7-2	TRBJ2-1	CASSPTSGSFNEQFF	TGTGCCAGCAGTCCAACTAGCGGGAGCTTCAATGAGCAGTTCTTC
TRBD2	NA	TRBV20-1	TRBJ2-5	CSASGGLAGVEETQYF	TGCAGTGCTAGTGGGGGACTAGCGGGAGTGGAAGAGACCCAGTACTTC
NA	NA	TRBV21-1	TRBJ1-5	CASSKAKLSGPENQPQHF	TGTGCCAGCAGCAAAGCGAAGTTGAGCGGGCCAGAAAATCAGCCCCAGCATTTT
NA	NA	TRBV18	TRBJ1-4	CASSLGLNDEKLFF	TGTGCCAGCTCACTGGGACTCAACGATGAAAAACTGTTTTTT
TRBD2	NA	TRBV4-2	TRBJ2-7	CASSPVGGSAYEQYF	TGTGCCAGCAGCCCCGTGGGGGGGAGCGCCTACGAGCAGTACTTC
TRBD1	NA	TRBV5-6	TRBJ1-1	CASSIPGQTNTEAFF	TGTGCCAGCAGCATTCCGGGACAGACGAACACTGAAGCTTTCTTT
NA	few	TRBV19	TRBJ2-1	CASSIATGTPMGQFF	TGTGCCAGTAGTATAGCGACGGGTACTCCGATGGGGCAGTTCTTC
NA	NA	TRBV27	TRBJ1-2	CASSQTGYYGYTF	TGTGCCAGCAGTCAGACAGGATACTATGGCTACACCTTC
NA	NA	TRBV6-2/TRBV6-3	TRBJ2-3	CASSPSGSTDTQYF	TGTGCCAGCAGCCCATCGGGGAGCACAGATACGCAGTATTTT
NA	NA	TRBV5-6	TRBJ1-5	CASSLGGAAGPQHF	TGTGCCAGCAGCCTCGGAGGAGCCGCAGGGCCCCAGCATTTT
TRBD1	NA	TRBV9	TRBJ1-3	CASSVGMLPGQGTDTIYF	TGTGCCAGCAGCGTAGGTATGTTGCCGGGACAGGGCACGGACACCATATATTTT
TRBD2	NA	TRBV7-8	TRBJ2-1	CASSSRVAGFNEQFF	TGTGCCAGCAGCTCCCGGGTAGCGGGCTTTAATGAGCAGTTCTTC
TRBD2	NA	TRBV7-9	TRBJ2-1	CASSPGLAGGRYNEQFF	TGTGCCAGCAGTCCAGGACTAGCGGGAGGTCGCTACAATGAGCAGTTCTTC
TRBD2	few	TRBV28	TRBJ2-7	CASSFREEIYEQYF	TGTGCCAGCAGTTTTCGGGAGGAAATCTACGAGCAGTACTTC
TRBD1	NA	TRBV5-6	TRBJ2-1	CASSLWDRGGNEQFF	TGTGCCAGCAGCTTGTGGGACAGGGGTGGCAATGAGCAGTTCTTC
TRBD1	NA	TRBV7-9	TRBJ2-7	CASSLVGTGAYEQYF	TGTGCCAGCAGCTTAGTAGGGACAGGGGCCTACGAGCAGTACTTC
NA	NA	TRBV7-9	TRBJ2-2	CASSSPPTFLPGELFF	TGTGCCAGCAGCTCCCCGCCCACATTCCTCCCCGGGGAGCTGTTTTTT
TRBD1	NA	TRBV11-2	TRBJ1-1	CASSQTGVEAFF	TGTGCCAGCAGCCAGACAGGGGTTGAAGCTTTCTTT